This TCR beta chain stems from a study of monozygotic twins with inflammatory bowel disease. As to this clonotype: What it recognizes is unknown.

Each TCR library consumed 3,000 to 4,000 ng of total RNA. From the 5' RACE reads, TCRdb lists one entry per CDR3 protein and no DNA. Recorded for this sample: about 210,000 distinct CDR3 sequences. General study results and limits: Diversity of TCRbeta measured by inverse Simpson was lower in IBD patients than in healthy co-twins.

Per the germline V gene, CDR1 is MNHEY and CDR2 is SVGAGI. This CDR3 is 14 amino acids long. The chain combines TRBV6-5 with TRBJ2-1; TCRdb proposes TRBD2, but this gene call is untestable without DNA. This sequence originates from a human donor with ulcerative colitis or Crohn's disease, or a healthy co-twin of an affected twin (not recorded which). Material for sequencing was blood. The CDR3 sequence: CASSYGRGGNEQFF.